A selection of T cell receptor beta chains follows, all from one sample in a study of human T cells and chemical hapten exposure. TCRdb processed the RACE reads anew with MiXCR; each CDR3 protein has one entry. The profile shows under 90,000 distinct CDR3 sequences, roughly 8.8% of them singletons. The sample here was whole blood, taken in connection with sensitization to the hapten diphenylcyclopropenone (DPC). Receptors originate from a woman between 35 and 50 years old with alopecia areata. Some clones in this sample may be carry-over from other donors' samples. CDR3s include the opening cysteine and the closing phenylalanine or tryptophan. A D gene is named only where the DNA matches it firmly. Clone size, where shown, is once, few, many, or a class for clones that have expanded.

TRBJ2-7	TRBD2	TRBV12-3/TRBV12-4	many	CASSLTSGTYEQYF	TGTGCCAGCAGCCTGACTAGCGGAACCTACGAGCAGTACTTC
TRBJ2-1	NA	TRBV19	many	CASSLLGGNEQFF	TGTGCCAGTAGTCTGTTAGGGGGGAATGAGCAGTTCTTC
TRBJ1-1	NA	TRBV14	NA	CASSQLAAGRLNTEAFF	TGTGCCAGCAGCCAACTCGCAGCCGGCAGACTGAACACTGAAGCTTTCTTT
TRBJ2-5	NA	TRBV6-2/TRBV6-3	many	CASTPGKTQYF	TGTGCCAGCACCCCGGGGAAGACCCAGTACTTC
TRBJ1-2	TRBD1	TRBV7-9	NA	CASSFGQGGYGYTF	TGTGCCAGCAGCTTCGGACAGGGGGGATATGGCTACACCTTC
TRBJ2-5	NA	TRBV10-3	many	CAISVSGLETQYF	TGTGCCATCAGTGTTTCAGGGCTGGAGACCCAGTACTTC
TRBJ2-7	NA	TRBV4-2	NA	CASSQDLAYEQYF	TGTGCCAGCAGCCAAGATCTTGCCTACGAGCAGTACTTC
TRBJ1-6	NA	TRBV23-1	many	CARSTGIHPSTF	NA
TRBJ2-1	TRBD2	TRBV6-6	few	CASSRRLAGDGNEQFF	TGTGCCAGCAGTCGTAGACTAGCGGGGGATGGGAATGAGCAGTTCTTC
TRBJ2-2	TRBD2	TRBV9	many	CASSASGTSGGGELFF	TGTGCCAGCAGCGCATCCGGGACTAGCGGGGGCGGGGAGCTGTTTTTT
TRBJ2-3	TRBD2	TRBV5-1	NA	CASTGGGALDTQYF	TGCGCCAGCACGGGGGGAGGGGCGCTGGATACGCAGTATTTT
TRBJ2-7	NA	TRBV3-1	NA	CASSAQLGSSYEQYF	TGTGCCAGCAGCGCGCAGCTGGGAAGCTCCTACGAGCAGTACTTC
TRBJ2-2	NA	TRBV18	few	CASSPPSGGGNTGELFF	TGTGCCAGCTCACCACCGTCCGGGGGCGGGAACACCGGGGAGCTGTTTTTT
TRBJ1-5	NA	TRBV12-3/TRBV12-4	many	CASSFEARLRQPQHF	TGTGCCAGCAGTTTTGAGGCCCGCCTTCGTCAGCCCCAGCATTTT
TRBJ1-6	NA	TRBV6-6	many	CASSYGGGNSPLHF	TGTGCCAGCAGTTACGGTGGGGGTAATTCACCCCTCCACTTT
TRBJ1-5	TRBD1	TRBV29-1	NA	CSVEEDRNQPQHF	TGCAGCGTTGAGGAGGACAGGAATCAGCCCCAGCATTTT
TRBJ2-3	NA	TRBV29-1	many	CSVARGGGVADTQYF	TGCAGCGTAGCTCGTGGGGGGGGCGTCGCAGATACGCAGTATTTT
TRBJ1-6	NA	TRBV27	many	CASRGGSYNSPLHF	TGTGCCAGCAGGGGTGGCTCCTATAATTCACCCCTCCACTTT
TRBJ1-1	TRBD1	TRBV20-1	few	CSATWTGRNTEAFF	TGCAGTGCCACCTGGACAGGGAGGAACACTGAAGCTTTCTTT
TRBJ2-2	NA	TRBV28	NA	CASSLLGTTNTGELFF	TGTGCCAGCAGTTTATTGGGGACGACGAACACCGGGGAGCTGTTTTTT
TRBJ2-1	NA	TRBV25-1	many	CASSEGYSYNEQFF	TGTGCCAGCAGTGAAGGATACTCCTACAATGAGCAGTTCTTC
TRBJ2-3	NA	TRBV28	NA	CASSHIVGGPPDTQYF	TGTGCCAGCAGCCACATAGTGGGGGGGCCCCCAGATACGCAGTATTTT
TRBJ1-2	TRBD1	TRBV29-1	few	CSAGTGEAYGYTF	TGCAGCGCCGGGACAGGGGAAGCCTATGGCTACACCTTC
TRBJ2-3	NA	TRBV7-2	many	CASSFSGGSTDTQYF	TGTGCCAGCAGTTTTAGCGGAGGAAGCACAGATACGCAGTATTTT
TRBJ2-1	TRBD1	TRBV5-1	NA	CASSPSTTGGVEQFF	TGCGCCAGCAGCCCCTCTACTACAGGGGGCGTTGAGCAGTTCTTC
TRBJ2-3	NA	TRBV30	many	CAWSAGDTQYF	TGTGCCTGGAGTGCGGGGGATACGCAGTATTTT
TRBJ1-5	NA	TRBV12-3/TRBV12-4	many	CASRRGDDRFYSNQPQHF	TGTGCCAGCAGACGCGGAGACGACAGATTTTATAGCAATCAGCCCCAGCATTTT
TRBJ2-3	TRBD2	TRBV29-1	few	CSVLAGGPADTQYF	TGCAGCGTTCTAGCGGGGGGGCCTGCAGATACGCAGTATTTT
TRBJ2-7	NA	TRBV6-5	many	CASSPQDGGRDEQYF	TGTGCCAGCAGCCCACAGGACGGGGGTCGCGACGAGCAGTACTTC
TRBJ2-1	TRBD1	TRBV24-1	few	CATSDSRGRTYNEQFF	TGTGCCACCAGTGATTCAAGGGGGCGGACCTACAATGAGCAGTTCTTC
TRBJ2-7	NA	TRBV7-2	NA	CASSSSKSRTYEQYF	TGTGCCAGCAGCAGTAGCAAAAGTAGGACCTACGAGCAGTACTTC
TRBJ1-5	TRBD1	TRBV18	few	CASSLQGQGALGNQPQHF	TGTGCCAGCTCACTACAGGGACAGGGGGCGTTGGGCAATCAGCCCCAGCATTTT
TRBJ2-7	TRBD1	TRBV28	many	CASSSSGRGRTAYEQYF	TGTGCCAGCAGTTCGTCGGGCAGGGGGCGGACAGCCTACGAGCAGTACTTC
TRBJ2-3	TRBD2	TRBV4-1	many	CASRRGLAGLVDTQYF	TGCGCCAGCAGACGAGGACTAGCTGGGTTGGTAGATACGCAGTATTTT
TRBJ1-1	TRBD1	TRBV6-6	NA	CASSRQGGAFF	TGTGCCAGCAGCCGACAGGGGGGCGCTTTCTTT
TRBJ2-7	NA	TRBV29-1	NA	CSVEDRQKSEQYF	TGCAGCGTTGAAGATCGTCAGAAGTCCGAGCAGTACTTC
TRBJ1-6	NA	TRBV27	few	CASSPRQGIGSPLHF	TGTGCCAGCAGTCCGAGGCAGGGTATAGGTTCACCCCTCCACTTT
TRBJ2-7	NA	TRBV7-9	few	CASSKGSYEQYF	TGTGCCAGCAGCAAAGGGTCCTACGAGCAGTACTTC
TRBJ2-3	NA	TRBV5-6	many	CASSSSLGVDTQYF	TGTGCCAGCAGCTCCTCGCTTGGTGTAGATACGCAGTATTTT
TRBJ2-3	NA	TRBV7-2	many	CASSLGLVDTQYF	TGTGCCAGCAGCTTAGGACTAGTAGATACGCAGTATTTT
TRBJ2-7	NA	TRBV12-5	NA	CASGLAPLQGQAYEQYF	TGTGCTAGTGGTTTGGCCCCTCTACAGGGCCAGGCCTACGAGCAGTACTTC
TRBJ2-6	NA	TRBV24-1	many	CATSGSSRSISGANVLTF	TGTGCCACCAGTGGTTCGTCGAGAAGTATTTCTGGGGCCAACGTCCTGACTTTC
TRBJ2-7	TRBD1	TRBV12-3/TRBV12-4	NA	CASGRTGAYEQYF	TGTGCCAGCGGGCGGACAGGAGCCTACGAGCAGTACTTC
TRBJ2-7	NA	TRBV3-1	NA	CASSQETGKEF	TGTGCCAGCAGCCAAGAAACGGGGAAGGAGTTC
TRBJ1-5	NA	TRBV11-1	many	CASSEKTLLCDRRNQPQHF	TGTGCCAGCAGCGAAAAGACCCTCCTTTGCGACCGGCGAAATCAGCCCCAGCATTTT
TRBJ1-2	NA	TRBV14	few	CASSQGFYGYTF	TGTGCCAGCAGCCAGGGGTTCTATGGCTACACCTTC
TRBJ2-3	NA	TRBV11-2	medium-sized	CASSLGPVVVPQYF	TGTGCCAGCAGCCTGGGGCCGGTGGTGGTTCCGCAGTATTTT
TRBJ2-7	TRBD2	TRBV6-6	few	CASSPLAGGAYEQYF	TGTGCCAGCAGTCCACTAGCGGGGGGCGCCTACGAGCAGTACTTC
TRBJ1-3	TRBD1	TRBV4-2	NA	CASSPTGGTGNTIYF	TGTGCCAGCAGCCCCACAGGGGGAACTGGAAACACCATATATTTT
TRBJ2-2	NA	TRBV11-3	many	CASSPPRNTGELFF	TGTGCCAGCAGCCCTCCCAGGAACACCGGGGAGCTGTTTTTT
TRBJ2-6	NA	TRBV7-3	many	CASTRSGANVLTF	TGTGCCAGCACTCGCTCTGGGGCCAACGTCCTGACTTTC
TRBJ2-4	NA	TRBV28	many	CASSSPAGAGGNIQYF	TGTGCCAGCAGTTCTCCCGCAGGGGCTGGGGGGAACATTCAGTACTTC
TRBJ1-1	NA	TRBV6-4	many	CASSEEKMNTEAFF	TGTGCCAGCAGTGAAGAGAAGATGAACACTGAAGCTTTCTTT
TRBJ2-7	TRBD2	TRBV20-1	few	CSASRTSGILYEQYF	TGCAGTGCTAGCCGGACTAGCGGGATTCTCTACGAGCAGTACTTC